This T cell receptor beta chain was identified in a study of CD8 T cells in Susac syndrome. Whole-study findings and limits: Only a relatively small number of individuals were included in the TCR sequencing and HLA analysis.

Germline loops: CDR1 LGHNA, CDR2 YNFKEQ. The length of the CDR3 is 14 residues. J gave up 2 bases and V 6 bases, and 5 bases lay outside the gene matches. Reverse transcription used about 0.45 to 1 ug RNA and random hexamers. Amplification of TCR beta CDR3 used immunoSEQ multiplex PCR across 54 Vbeta and 13 Jbeta. TCRdb reprocessed the immunoSEQ multiplex PCR reads via MiXCR and lists one record per CDR3 protein. The sample holds 190,000 or so distinct CDR3 sequences; approximately 95% are singletons and the top ten take approximately 0.08%. Notes on this clonotype: Its antigen is not identified.

The specimen sequenced was CD4+ T cells from PBMCs. This sequence was found in a human donor with multiple sclerosis. The chain couples TRBV4-2 to TRBJ2-3; 7 bases align to TRBD2. The CDR3 protein is CASRDLADTDTQYF. CDR3 DNA: TGTGCCAGCAGGGACCTAGCGGACACAGATACGCAGTATTTT.